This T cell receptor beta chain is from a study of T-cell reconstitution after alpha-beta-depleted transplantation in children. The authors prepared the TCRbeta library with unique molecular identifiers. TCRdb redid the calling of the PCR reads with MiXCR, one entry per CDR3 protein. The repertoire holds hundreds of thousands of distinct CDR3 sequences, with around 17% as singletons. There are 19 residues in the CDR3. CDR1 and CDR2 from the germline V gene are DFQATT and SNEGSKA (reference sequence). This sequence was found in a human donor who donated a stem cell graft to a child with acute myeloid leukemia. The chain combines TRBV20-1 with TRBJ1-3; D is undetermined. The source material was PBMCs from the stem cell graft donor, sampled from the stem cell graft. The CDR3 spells CWAHPPASRTAVSGNTIYF. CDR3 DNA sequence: TGCTGGGCCCACCCCCCGGCATCAAGGACCGCCGTCTCCGGAAACACCATATATTTT.